The 26 T cell receptor beta chains reported below all come from one sample, sequenced in a study of blood T cell repertoires in COVID-19. Sequencing was performed with immunoSEQ multiplex PCR; in TCRdb, only in-frame clones are kept and a portion is missing. In the table there are 150,000 or so clones, about four fifths of which are singletons. Sequenced material: peripheral blood. The receptors here all came from a woman aged 55-69 years with acute or convalescent COVID-19.

The DNA for the CDR3 is TGTGCCAGCAGTCTCCCAGGGGGCGGTCAGCCCCAGCATTTT. Encoded protein: CASSLPGGGQPQHF. The rearrangement uses TRBV28 and TRBJ1-5; 8 bases fit TRBD1. The V segment lost 5 bases and the J segment 6 bases; nucleotides outside the gene matches: 6. The germline gives CDR1 MDHEN, CDR2 SYDVKM. The CDR3 spans 14 residues.

The chain uses TRBV21-1 and TRBJ1-5. TRBV21-1 is labeled a pseudogene. The length of the CDR3 is 17 residues. CDR3: CASRIQTRGDSNQPQHF. The CDR3 DNA follows: TGTGCCAGCAGGATACAAACTCGGGGTGATAGCAATCAGCCCCAGCATTTT.

This clone came up once. This chain uses TRBV6-5 with TRBJ1-1, with a tentative D call TRBD1 (6 bases). The germline V gene has CDR1 MNHEY and CDR2 SVGAGI. V lost 0 bases to trimming and J lost 7 bases, with 9 bases between them. This CDR3 contains 13 residues. This chain's CDR3 is CASSYSGQFEAFF. The CDR3 DNA sequence: TGTGCCAGCAGTTACTCCGGACAGTTTGAAGCTTTCTTT.

This clone was observed a handful of times. The V and J genes are TRBV9 and TRBJ2-2, with 7 positions matching TRBD2. This CDR3 is built from 16 residues. Germline CDR1 SGDLS, CDR2 YYNGEE. V lost 1 base and J lost 2; bases outside the gene matches: 5. CDR3 bases: TGTGCCAGCAGCGTATATACGGGGGGTAACACCGGGGAGCTGTTTTTT. It translates to CASSVYTGGNTGELFF.

The genes are TRBV2 and TRBJ1-1; 7 bases map to TRBD1. Germline-derived CDR1 and CDR2 are SNHLY and FYNNEI. V gave up 11 bases and J gave up 1 base; unmatched junction bases: 7. The CDR3 has 13 residues. CDR3 DNA sequence: TGTGCCTGCCAGGACAGGCCGAACACTGAAGCTTTCTTT. Translating it yields CACQDRPNTEAFF.

V is TRBV19 and J is TRBJ2-3; D might be TRBD2 (5 bases). Between the trimmed V and J ends, which lost 6 bases and 6 bases, there was a span of 10 bases. This CDR3 contains 12 residues. Germline-derived CDR1 and CDR2 are LNHDA and SQIVND (reference sequence). The CDR3 nucleotides read TGTGCCAGTAGCCAGCTAGCCGATACGCAGTATTTT. Translation: CASSQLADTQYF.

This clone has just one count. The rearrangement links TRBV7-9 to TRBJ2-1; D may be TRBD1 (6 bases). Germline V CDR1 and CDR2: SEHNR, FQNEAQ (reference sequence). CDR3 length: 15 residues. Trimming pared 6 bases from V and 1 base from J, leaving 13 bases between. The CDR3, as DNA: TGTGCCAGCAGGGGTACAGGGCGATCCTACAATGAGCAGTTCTTC. This codes for CASRGTGRSYNEQFF.

The J gene is TRBJ2-5, the V gene TRBV7-2; D is ambiguous. The V gene's germline CDR1 is SGHTA and CDR2 FQGNSA. The V end lost 5 bases, the J end lost 1 base, and 11 bases lay between the germline ends. The CDR3 spans 14 residues. The CDR3 sequence is CASSIPSVQETQYF. CDR3 coding DNA: TGTGCCAGCAGCATCCCGTCTGTCCAAGAGACCCAGTACTTC.

The rearrangement uses TRBV5-4 and TRBJ1-2; D is undetermined. Germline V gene sequence: CDR1 SGHNT, CDR2 YYREEE (reference sequence). The CDR3 runs to 13 residues. Trimming took 4 bases from V and 2 from J, leaving 9 bases between them. In DNA, the CDR3 is TGTGCCAGCAGCGCGGGAAGCAACTATGGCTACACCTTC. Its translation: CASSAGSNYGYTF.

In its sample, this clone was seen a few times. The V gene is TRBV20-1, the J gene TRBJ1-1; D uncertain. CDR3 length: 13 amino acids. Germline loops: CDR1 DFQATT, CDR2 SNEGSKA (reference sequence). V was pared by 3 bases and J by 2 bases, with 10 bases between. The CDR3: CSASSGINTEAFF. CDR3 nucleotide sequence: TGCAGTGCTAGTTCCGGGATTAACACTGAAGCTTTCTTT.

The V and J genes are TRBV11-2 and TRBJ2-5; 14 positions match TRBD2. CDR3 length: 15 amino acids. Germline lookup yields CDR1 SGHAT and CDR2 FQNNGV. V was pared by 4 bases and J by 4 bases, with 2 bases of the junction left unmatched. The chain's CDR3 is CASSWTSGGRETQYF. Written as DNA, the CDR3 is TGTGCCAGCAGCTGGACTAGCGGGGGGCGAGAGACCCAGTACTTC.

V gene TRBV11-2 combines with J gene TRBJ2-5, with TRBD2 matching over 13 bases. Trimming at V came to 4 bases and at J to 9 bases, leaving 8 bases not matched to a gene. CDR3 size: 15 residues. Looked up from germline, CDR1 is SGHAT and CDR2 is FQNNGV. CDR3 protein: CASSSDTTSGGAQYF. The CDR3 DNA is TGTGCCAGCAGCTCCGACACCACTAGCGGGGGGGCCCAGTACTTC.

A note on this clone: The limits of the CDR3 on the DNA are not certain, so only TCRdb's listed CDR3 is given. This chain uses TRBV5-4 with TRBJ1-6; TRBD1 was called by the table and not checked on the DNA. The CDR3 adds up to 13 amino acids, both ends counted. Germline values: CDR1 SGHNT, CDR2 YYREEE (reference sequence). The CDR3: CASSTWGQGAGEF.

The chain uses TRBV28 and TRBJ1-3; 8 bases agree with TRBD1. This CDR3 is 16 amino acids long. Unmatched junction bases numbered 7, after V lost 2 bases and J lost 4 bases. Looked up from germline, CDR1 is MDHEN and CDR2 is SYDVKM. The CDR3 here is CASSLPDRGRGNTIYF. CDR3 DNA: TGTGCCAGCAGTTTACCCGACAGGGGAAGAGGAAACACCATATATTTT.

To note about this clone: Other DNA sequences within the sample encode an identical CDR3. The chain is built from TRBV6-5 and TRBJ1-1, with TRBD1 matching over 7 bases. J was trimmed by 1 base and V by 5 bases; bases with no gene match: 4. Germline-derived CDR1 and CDR2 are MNHEY and SVGAGI. The CDR3 runs 14 residues. In nucleotides, the CDR3 is TGTGCCAGCAGTCGTAGACAGGGGAACACTGAAGCTTTCTTT. Its protein product is CASSRRQGNTEAFF.

V is TRBV9 and J is TRBJ1-2; unclear D gene. Trimming shortened V by 4 bases and J by 8 bases, and 15 bases separated the two germline ends. The CDR3 runs 13 residues. Germline assignment: CDR1 SGDLS and CDR2 YYNGEE. DNA of the CDR3: TGTGCCAGCAGCCCCGAGGAGGGCTGGGGCTACACCTTC. Amino acids: CASSPEEGWGYTF. Filled out from reference TRBV9 and TRBJ1-2, the complete variable domain reads DSGVTQTPKHLITATGQRVTLRCSPRSGDLSVYWYQQSLDQGLQFLIQYYNGEERAKGNILERFSAQQFPDLHSELNLSSLELGDSALYFCASSPEEGWGYTFGSGTRLTVV.

The chain uses TRBV7-6 and TRBJ1-3; D is possibly TRBD1 (5 bases). This CDR3 has 17 amino acids. V was shortened by 0 bases and J by 1 base, with 13 bases between the two germline ends. Germline V CDR1 and CDR2: SGHVS, FNYEAQ. CDR3 nucleotides: TGTGCCAGCAGCTTAGCCGCCAGGGCTGAGTCTGGAAACACCATATATTTT. Translation gives CASSLAARAESGNTIYF.

CDR3 amino acids: CASSQAASGTEDNSPLHF. CDR3 bases: TGCGCCAGCAGCCAAGCCGCCTCCGGGACAGAGGATAATTCACCCCTCCACTTT. This rearrangement joins TRBV4-1 to TRBJ1-6; TRBD1 agrees at 7 bases. The ends lost 1 base at V and 5 bases at J; junction bases unmatched: 11. Germline CDR1 MGHRA, CDR2 YSYEKL. The CDR3 sequence is 18 residues long.

V usage is TRBV6-5 and J usage is TRBJ1-2; 10 bases line up with TRBD1. The J segment lost 8 bases and the V segment lost 5 bases, leaving 11 bases of the junction unmatched. Germline values: CDR1 MNHEY, CDR2 SVGAGI. This CDR3 region has 15 residues. The CDR3 bases are TGTGCCAGCAGTCGACCTGGACAGGGGGATAAAGGCTACACCTTC. Translation: CASSRPGQGDKGYTF.

The chain uses TRBV25-1 and TRBJ2-1; 9 positions match TRBD1. The CDR3 runs to 15 residues. Trimming took 4 bases from V and 9 from J; bases not matched to a gene: 10. Germline CDR1 and CDR2: MGHDK and SYGVNS. CDR3 sequence reads: CASSVSGTGQSEQFF. CDR3 DNA: TGTGCCAGCAGTGTCTCTGGGACAGGGCAAAGTGAGCAGTTCTTC.

The chain uses TRBV5-4 and TRBJ1-3, with TRBD1 as a possible D gene (6 bases). This CDR3 has 14 amino acids. Germline V gene data show CDR1 as SGHNT and CDR2 as YYREEE (reference sequence). Deletions cut 4 bases from V and 7 bases from J, with 15 bases between. Here the CDR3 DNA reads TGTGCCAGCAGCCTACAGGGATTATTGAACACCATATATTTT. As protein: CASSLQGLLNTIYF.

The V call is TRBV27, the J call TRBJ2-5, with D tentatively TRBD1 (6 bases). Germline V gene lookup returns CDR1 MNHEY and CDR2 SMNVEV (reference sequence). CDR3 length equals 13 residues. V gave up 5 bases and J gave up 4 bases, with 11 bases separating them. The CDR3 nucleotides read TGTGCCAGCAGTCCCGGGACAATAGAGACCCAGTACTTC. This translates into CASSPGTIETQYF.

The chain joins TRBV24-1 to TRBJ1-2; possible D gene TRBD1, 6 bases. Per the germline V gene, CDR1 is KGHDR and CDR2 is SFDVKD. V dropped 11 bases and J dropped 6 bases, with 15 bases sitting between them. The length of the CDR3 is 12 residues. The CDR3 loop is CAISTGFDGYTF. CDR3 DNA: TGTGCCATCTCAACAGGGTTCGATGGCTACACCTTC.

The chain has TRBV19 and TRBJ1-3, with no clear D. The CDR3 sequence is 14 residues long. The V and J ends lost 5 bases and 0 bases respectively, with 8 bases between them. Germline V gene data show CDR1 as LNHDA and CDR2 as SQIVND (reference sequence). The DNA for the CDR3 is TGTGCCAGTAGTGCGTCTAACTCTGGAAACACCATATATTTT. As protein: CASSASNSGNTIYF.

This clone was counted between two and nine times. The chain's CDR3 is CASSHGGPSEKYGYTF. CDR3 in DNA: TGTGCCAGCAGCCACGGGGGGCCGTCTGAAAAATATGGCTACACCTTC. The chain has TRBV3-1 (or the pseudogene TRBV3-2) and TRBJ1-2; weak D call: TRBD1 (6 bases). Between the trimmed V and J ends, which lost 3 bases and 5 bases, there was a span of 19 bases. Germline V gives CDR1 LGHDT, CDR2 YNNKEL (reference sequence). The CDR3 covers 16 residues.

This chain connects TRBV11-3 to TRBJ2-1; 7 positions match TRBD1. Looked up from germline, CDR1 is SGHNT and CDR2 is YENEEA. This CDR3 comprises 15 residues. V dropped 5 bases and J dropped 7; count of bases not matched to a gene: 11. This CDR3 is CASSPRQGVLNEQFF. The CDR3 region has the DNA TGTGCCAGCAGCCCCCGTCAGGGGGTACTGAATGAGCAGTTCTTC.